The 8 T cell receptor beta chains in this list originate from one sample, sequenced in a study of CD8 T cells in Susac syndrome. RNA was extracted with the RNeasy kit, and a quantity of 0.5 to 1 ug was reverse transcribed using random hexamers. Each CDR3 protein gets one entry after TCRdb re-called the immunoSEQ multiplex PCR reads with MiXCR. The sample carries approximately 49,000 distinct CDR3 sequences, 85% to 95% recorded once. Input material: CD8+ T cells from PBMCs. These receptors all come from a human donor with Susac syndrome.

The rearrangement joins TRBV12-3 or TRBV12-4 to TRBJ2-3; 8 bases match TRBD1. This CDR3 spans 17 amino acids. V dropped 4 bases and J dropped 3; count of bases not matched to a gene: 12. The CDR3 DNA reads TGTGCCAGCAGTTCGCAGCCGACAGGGGTCTGGACAGATACGCAGTATTTT. This sequence encodes CASSSQPTGVWTDTQYF.

The chain employs TRBV24-1 and TRBJ1-5; D gene unclear. V lost 4 bases and J lost 10, with 13 bases in between. The CDR3 runs to 13 residues. Germline values: CDR1 KGHDR, CDR2 SFDVKD. This CDR3 is CATSESGRVPQHF. For the CDR3, the DNA is TGTGCCACCAGTGAATCTGGACGGGTTCCCCAGCATTTT.

The chain links TRBV12-3 or TRBV12-4 to TRBJ1-1, with 8 bases matching TRBD1. The CDR3 extends over 16 amino acids. J lost 5 bases, V lost 3 bases, and 11 bases had no gene match. The CDR3 is CASSLGGWQGATEAFF. The CDR3, as DNA: TGTGCCAGCAGTTTGGGGGGGTGGCAGGGGGCAACTGAAGCTTTCTTT.

The chain uses TRBV7-2 and TRBJ2-7; possibly TRBD1 for D (6 bases). This CDR3 contains 13 residues. Trimming cost V 5 bases and J 0 bases, with 8 bases left between them. Germline CDR1 SGHTA, CDR2 FQGNSA. The CDR3 region has the DNA TGTGCCAGCAGCCAGACAGGCTCCTACGAGCAGTACTTC. As protein: CASSQTGSYEQYF.

The chain recombines TRBV20-1 with TRBJ2-5, with TRBD1 as a possible D gene (7 bases). The CDR3 consists of 12 residues. From germline, CDR1 is DFQATT and CDR2 SNEGSKA (reference sequence). V was clipped by 5 bases and J by 3 bases, with 10 bases between them. CDR3 sequence (DNA): TGCAGTGCTGCGGGACAGAAAGAGACCCAGTACTTC. Amino acid sequence: CSAAGQKETQYF.

The genes are TRBV5-5 and TRBJ2-3; the D gene is possibly TRBD1 (5 bases). The germline V gene encodes CDR1 SGHKS and CDR2 YYEKEE (reference sequence). V lost 6 bases to trimming and J lost 3 bases, with 17 bases between them. The CDR3 spans 15 residues. CDR3 DNA: TGTGCCAGCACCTTAGAAGGGGCGCTAACAGATACGCAGTATTTT. Translated, it gives CASTLEGALTDTQYF.

This clonotype was seen a single time. The rearrangement joins TRBV28 to TRBJ1-1; no clear D. V dropped 0 bases and J dropped 3 bases, with 2 bases sitting between them. CDR3 size: 12 residues. CDR1 is MDHEN and CDR2 is SYDVKM in the germline V gene. CDR3 region: CASSLWDTEAFF. The CDR3 bases are TGTGCCAGCAGTTTATGGGACACTGAAGCTTTCTTT. The variable domain in full, completed from reference TRBV28 and TRBJ1-1, reads DVKVTQSSRYLVKRTGEKVFLECVQDMDHENMFWYRQDPGLGLRLIYFSYDVKMKEKGDIPEGYSVSREKKERFSLILESASTNQTSMYLCASSLWDTEAFFGQGTRLTVV.

The V gene is TRBV20-1, the J gene TRBJ1-5, with 8 bases matching TRBD1. CDR1 is DFQATT and CDR2 is SNEGSKA in the germline V gene (reference sequence). With 5 bases clipped from V and 2 bases from J, the junction kept 8 bases outside the gene matches. The CDR3 runs to 15 residues. The DNA for the CDR3 is TGCAGTGCTCTACCCGGACAGGGTGGCAATCAGCCCCAGCATTTT. It specifies CSALPGQGGNQPQHF.